This TCR beta chain was observed in a study of shared clonotypes between healthy human individuals. Using immunoSEQ multiplex PCR, the repertoire was profiled, and TCRdb retains in-frame clones only, with some absent. The table records a few million clones, just under 95% of them present only once. The CDR3 runs to 13 residues. The V end was cut by 0 bases, the J end by 3 bases, with 6 bases between. Germline V lookup: CDR1 KGHSH, CDR2 LQKENI. In the CD4+ fraction, cells were divided into CD45RA+ naive and CD45RA-negative memory subsets. A remark on this clone: Within the sample, other DNA sequences also encode this same CDR3.

Material for sequencing was naive CD4+ T cells from PBMCs. Subset indicated: CD45RA+ positively selected. This chain joins TRBV18 and TRBJ2-7; D ambiguous. The TCR originated in a man aged 18 to 30 in good health. Some clones in this sample may be carry-over from other donors' samples. The CDR3 DNA sequence: TGTGCCAGCTCACCACCGGGCCTCTACGAGCAGTACTTC. Translating gives CASSPPGLYEQYF.